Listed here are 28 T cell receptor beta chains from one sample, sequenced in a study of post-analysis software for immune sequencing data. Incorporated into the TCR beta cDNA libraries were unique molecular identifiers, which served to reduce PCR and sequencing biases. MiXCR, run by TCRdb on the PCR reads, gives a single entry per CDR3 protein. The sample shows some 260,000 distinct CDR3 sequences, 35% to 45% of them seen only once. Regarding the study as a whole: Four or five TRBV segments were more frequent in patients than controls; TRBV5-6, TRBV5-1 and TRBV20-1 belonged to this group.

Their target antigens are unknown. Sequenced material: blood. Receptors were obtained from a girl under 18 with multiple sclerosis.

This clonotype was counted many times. The CDR3 bases are TGTGCCAGCAGCCAAGATACTAGCGGTTACAATGAGCAGTTCTTC. It translates to CASSQDTSGYNEQFF. V usage is TRBV3-1 and J usage is TRBJ2-1; 8 nucleotides align to TRBD2. This CDR3 region has 15 residues. V lost 0 bases to trimming and J lost 4 bases; unmatched junction nucleotides: 2. Per the germline V gene, CDR1 is LGHDT and CDR2 is YNNKEL (reference sequence).

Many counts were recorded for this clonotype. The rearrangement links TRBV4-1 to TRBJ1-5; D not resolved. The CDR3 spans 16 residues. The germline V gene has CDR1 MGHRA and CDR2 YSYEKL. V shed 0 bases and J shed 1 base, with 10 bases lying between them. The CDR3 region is CASSQEGQLSNQPQHF. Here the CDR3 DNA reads TGCGCCAGCAGCCAAGAAGGCCAGTTGAGCAATCAGCCCCAGCATTTT.

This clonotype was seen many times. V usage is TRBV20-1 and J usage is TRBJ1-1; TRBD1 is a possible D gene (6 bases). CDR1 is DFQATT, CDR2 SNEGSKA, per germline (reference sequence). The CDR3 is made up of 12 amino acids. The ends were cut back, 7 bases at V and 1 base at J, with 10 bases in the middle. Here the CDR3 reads CSVRGKNTEAFF. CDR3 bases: TGCAGTGTCAGGGGAAAGAACACTGAAGCTTTCTTT.

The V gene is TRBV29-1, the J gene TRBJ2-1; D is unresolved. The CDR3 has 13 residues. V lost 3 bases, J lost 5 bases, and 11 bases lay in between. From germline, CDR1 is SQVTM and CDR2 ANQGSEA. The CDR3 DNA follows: TGCAGCGTTGATGGGGTGCCCCACAATGAGCAGTTCTTC. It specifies CSVDGVPHNEQFF.

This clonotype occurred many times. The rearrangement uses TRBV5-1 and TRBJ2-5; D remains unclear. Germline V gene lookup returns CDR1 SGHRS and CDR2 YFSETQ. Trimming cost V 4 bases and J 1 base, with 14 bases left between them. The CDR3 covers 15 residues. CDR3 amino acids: CASSKDTEIQETQYF. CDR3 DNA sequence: TGCGCCAGCAGCAAAGACACAGAGATCCAAGAGACCCAGTACTTC.

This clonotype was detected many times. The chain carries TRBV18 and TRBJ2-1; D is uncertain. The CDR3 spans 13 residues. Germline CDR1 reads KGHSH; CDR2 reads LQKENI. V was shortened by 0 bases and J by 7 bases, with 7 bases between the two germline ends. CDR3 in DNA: TGTGCCAGCTCACCACCCAGGTCGAATGAGCAGTTCTTC. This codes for CASSPPRSNEQFF.

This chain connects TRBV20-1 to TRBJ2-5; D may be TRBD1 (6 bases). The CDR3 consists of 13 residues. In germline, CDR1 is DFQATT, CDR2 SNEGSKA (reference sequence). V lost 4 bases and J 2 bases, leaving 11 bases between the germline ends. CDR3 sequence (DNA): TGCAGTGCTACGCGGACAGTTCAAGAGACCCAGTACTTC. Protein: CSATRTVQETQYF.

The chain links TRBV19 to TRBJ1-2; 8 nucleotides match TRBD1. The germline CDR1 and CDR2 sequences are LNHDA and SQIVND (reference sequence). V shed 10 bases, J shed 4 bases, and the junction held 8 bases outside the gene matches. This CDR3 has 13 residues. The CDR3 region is CATSWTGTYGYTF. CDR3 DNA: TGTGCCACATCCTGGACAGGGACCTATGGCTACACCTTC. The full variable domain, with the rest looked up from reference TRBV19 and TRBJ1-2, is DGGITQSPKYLFRKEGQNVTLSCEQNLNHDAMYWYRQDPGQGLRLIYYSQIVNDFQKGDIAEGYSVSREKKESFPLTVTSAQKNPTAFYLCATSWTGTYGYTFGSGTRLTVV.

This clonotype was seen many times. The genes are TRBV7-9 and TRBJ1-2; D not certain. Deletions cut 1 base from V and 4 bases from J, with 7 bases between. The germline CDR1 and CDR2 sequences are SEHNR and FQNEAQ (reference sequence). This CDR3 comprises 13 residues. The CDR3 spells CASSLETVYGYTF. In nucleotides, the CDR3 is TGTGCCAGCAGCTTAGAAACTGTCTATGGCTACACCTTC.

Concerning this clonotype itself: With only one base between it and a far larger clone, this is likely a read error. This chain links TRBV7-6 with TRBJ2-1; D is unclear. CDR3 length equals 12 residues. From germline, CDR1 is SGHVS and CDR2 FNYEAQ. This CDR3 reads CACSLTYNEQFF. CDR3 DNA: TGTGCCTGCAGCTTAACCTACAATGAGCAGTTCTTC.

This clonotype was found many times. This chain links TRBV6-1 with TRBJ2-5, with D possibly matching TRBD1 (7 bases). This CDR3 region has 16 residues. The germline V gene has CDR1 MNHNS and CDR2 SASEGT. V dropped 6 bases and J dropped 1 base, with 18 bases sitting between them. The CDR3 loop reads CASSRGDSPLQETQYF. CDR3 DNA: TGTGCCAGCAGCCGCGGGGACAGTCCTCTCCAAGAGACCCAGTACTTC.

Here the CDR3 reads CSARDIAFSGPYNEQFF. Here the CDR3 DNA reads TGCAGTGCTAGAGACATCGCCTTCAGCGGACCCTACAATGAGCAGTTCTTC. V and J are TRBV20-1 and TRBJ2-1; possible D gene TRBD2, 5 bases. CDR1 and CDR2 from the germline V gene are DFQATT and SNEGSKA (reference sequence). Trimming took 0 bases from V and 2 from J, leaving 17 bases between them. This CDR3 spans 17 amino acids.

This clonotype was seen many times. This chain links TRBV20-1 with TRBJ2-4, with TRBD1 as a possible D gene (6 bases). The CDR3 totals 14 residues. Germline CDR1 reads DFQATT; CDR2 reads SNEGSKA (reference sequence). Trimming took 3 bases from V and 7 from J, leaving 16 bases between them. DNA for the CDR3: TGCAGTGCTAGGTTGGACGGGACACCGAACATTCAGTACTTC. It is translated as CSARLDGTPNIQYF.

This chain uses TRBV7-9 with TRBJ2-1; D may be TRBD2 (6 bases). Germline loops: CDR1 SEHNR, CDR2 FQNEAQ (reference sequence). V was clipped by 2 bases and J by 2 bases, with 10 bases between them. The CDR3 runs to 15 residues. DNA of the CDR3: TGTGCCAGCAGCTTATCCGGGAGACCCTACAATGAGCAGTTCTTC. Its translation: CASSLSGRPYNEQFF.

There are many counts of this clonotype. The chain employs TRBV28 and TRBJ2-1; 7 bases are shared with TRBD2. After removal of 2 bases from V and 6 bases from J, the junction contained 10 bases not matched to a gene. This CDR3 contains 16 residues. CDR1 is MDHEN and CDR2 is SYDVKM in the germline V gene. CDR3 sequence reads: CASSLLRLADFNEQFF. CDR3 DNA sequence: TGTGCCAGCAGTTTACTACGGCTAGCGGATTTCAATGAGCAGTTCTTC.

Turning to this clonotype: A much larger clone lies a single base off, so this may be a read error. The CDR3 region has the DNA TGTGCCAGCAGCCCCGGGACTGGCGGGAGCCTTACTATGGGGACCCAGTACTTC. Translated, it gives CASSPGTGGSLTMGTQYF. The V call is TRBV7-9, the J call TRBJ2-7, with 7 nucleotides matching TRBD2. The DNA end is more similar to TRBJ2-5, so the J call may be wrong. Germline CDR1 reads SEHNR; CDR2 reads FQNEAQ (reference sequence). The CDR3 contains 18 residues.

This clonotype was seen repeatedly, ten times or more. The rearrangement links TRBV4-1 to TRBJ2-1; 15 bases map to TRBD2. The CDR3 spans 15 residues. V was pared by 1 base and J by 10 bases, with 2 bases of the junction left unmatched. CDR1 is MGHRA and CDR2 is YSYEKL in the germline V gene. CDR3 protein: CASSQGTSGRGEQFF. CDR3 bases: TGCGCCAGCAGCCAAGGGACTAGCGGGAGGGGGGAGCAGTTCTTC.

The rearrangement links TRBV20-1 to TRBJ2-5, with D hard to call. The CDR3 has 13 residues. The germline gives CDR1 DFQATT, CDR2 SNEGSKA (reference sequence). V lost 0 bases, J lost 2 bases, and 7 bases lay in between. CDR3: CSAREIRQETQYF. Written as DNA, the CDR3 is TGCAGTGCTAGAGAGATTAGGCAAGAGACCCAGTACTTC.

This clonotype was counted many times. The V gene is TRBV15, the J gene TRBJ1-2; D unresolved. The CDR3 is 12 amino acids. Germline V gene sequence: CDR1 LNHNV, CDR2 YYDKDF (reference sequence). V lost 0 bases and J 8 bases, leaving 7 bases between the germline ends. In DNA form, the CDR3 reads TGTGCCACCAGCAGAGATGTGGAAGGCTACACCTTC. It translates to CATSRDVEGYTF.

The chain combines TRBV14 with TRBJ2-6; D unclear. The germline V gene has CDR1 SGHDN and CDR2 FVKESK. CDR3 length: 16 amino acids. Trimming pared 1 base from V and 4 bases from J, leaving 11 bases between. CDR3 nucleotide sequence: TGTGCCAGCAGCCAAGCTGGGTCAACCGGGGCCAACGTCCTGACTTTC. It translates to CASSQAGSTGANVLTF.

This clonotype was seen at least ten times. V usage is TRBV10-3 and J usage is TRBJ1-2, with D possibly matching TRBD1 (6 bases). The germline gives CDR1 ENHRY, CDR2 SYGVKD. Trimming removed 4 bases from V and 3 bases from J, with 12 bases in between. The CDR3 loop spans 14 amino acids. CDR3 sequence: CAISGPGVDYGYTF. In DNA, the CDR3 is TGTGCCATCAGTGGCCCAGGGGTGGACTATGGCTACACCTTC.

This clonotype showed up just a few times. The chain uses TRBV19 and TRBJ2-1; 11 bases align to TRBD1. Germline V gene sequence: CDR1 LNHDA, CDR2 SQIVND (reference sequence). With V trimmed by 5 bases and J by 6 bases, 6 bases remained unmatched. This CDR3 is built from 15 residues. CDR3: CASSGQGAHRNEQFF. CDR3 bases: TGTGCCAGTAGTGGACAGGGGGCCCACCGCAATGAGCAGTTCTTC. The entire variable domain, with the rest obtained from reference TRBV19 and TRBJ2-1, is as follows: DGGITQSPKYLFRKEGQNVTLSCEQNLNHDAMYWYRQDPGQGLRLIYYSQIVNDFQKGDIAEGYSVSREKKESFPLTVTSAQKNPTAFYLCASSGQGAHRNEQFFGPGTRLTVL.

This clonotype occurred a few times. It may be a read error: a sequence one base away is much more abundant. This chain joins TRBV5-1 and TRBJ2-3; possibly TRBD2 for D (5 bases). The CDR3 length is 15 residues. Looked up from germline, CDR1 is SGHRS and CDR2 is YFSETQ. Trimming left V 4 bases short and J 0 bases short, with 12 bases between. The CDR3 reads CASSTGGGSTDTQYF. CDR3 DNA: TGCGCCAGCAGCACGGGCGGAGGTAGCACAGATACGCAGTATTTT.

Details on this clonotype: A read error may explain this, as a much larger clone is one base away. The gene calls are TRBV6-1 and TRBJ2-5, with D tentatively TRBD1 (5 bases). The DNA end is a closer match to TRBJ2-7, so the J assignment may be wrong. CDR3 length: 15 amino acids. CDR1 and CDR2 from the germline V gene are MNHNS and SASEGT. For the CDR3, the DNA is TGTGCCAGCACCATAAGGGGTTCTTCCTCCTGCGAGCAGTACTTC. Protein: CASTIRGSSSCEQYF.

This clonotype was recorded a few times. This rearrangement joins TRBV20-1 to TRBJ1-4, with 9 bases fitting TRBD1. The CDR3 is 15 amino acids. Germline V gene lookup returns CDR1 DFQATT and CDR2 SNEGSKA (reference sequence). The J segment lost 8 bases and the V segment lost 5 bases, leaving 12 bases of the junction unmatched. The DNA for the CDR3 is TGCAGTGCTCGCGGGACGACAGGGGGTAACGAAAAACTGTTTTTT. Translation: CSARGTTGGNEKLFF.

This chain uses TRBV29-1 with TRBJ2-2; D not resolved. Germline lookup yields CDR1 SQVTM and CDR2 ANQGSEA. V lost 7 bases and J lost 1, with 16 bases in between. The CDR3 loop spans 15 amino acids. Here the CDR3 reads CSACSSSRNTGELFF. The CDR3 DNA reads TGCAGCGCTTGTTCGTCCTCCCGGAACACCGGGGAGCTGTTTTTT.

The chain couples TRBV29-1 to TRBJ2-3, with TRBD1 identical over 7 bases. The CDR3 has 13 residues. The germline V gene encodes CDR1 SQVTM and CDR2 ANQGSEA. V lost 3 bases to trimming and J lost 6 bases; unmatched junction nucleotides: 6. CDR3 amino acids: CSVDLTGPDTQYF. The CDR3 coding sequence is TGCAGCGTTGATCTGACAGGGCCGGATACGCAGTATTTT.

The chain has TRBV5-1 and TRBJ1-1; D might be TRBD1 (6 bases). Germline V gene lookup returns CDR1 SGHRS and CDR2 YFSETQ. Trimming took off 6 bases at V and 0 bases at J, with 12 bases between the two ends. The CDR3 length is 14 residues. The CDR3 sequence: CASNPGTLNTEAFF. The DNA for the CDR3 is TGCGCCAGCAACCCGGGGACACTGAACACTGAAGCTTTCTTT.